A single sample is the source of the 27 T cell receptor beta chains below, sequenced in a study of early T cells in non-severe SARS-CoV-2 infection. From the 5' RACE reads, TCRdb called clonotypes with MiXCR, one entry per CDR3 protein. Here the sample spans 100,000 or so distinct CDR3 sequences, 13% being singletons. Sequenced: whole blood. These receptors were collected from an adult who was a healthcare worker with PCR-confirmed SARS-CoV-2 infection or an uninfected control (not recorded which).

The chain combines TRBV29-1 with TRBJ1-1; D remains ambiguous. The CDR3 has 11 amino acids. Looked up from germline, CDR1 is SQVTM and CDR2 is ANQGSEA. V shed 7 bases and J shed 7 bases, with 13 bases lying between them. The CDR3 loop is CSATVGGEAFF. The CDR3 DNA follows: TGCAGCGCGACTGTGGGTGGTGAAGCTTTCTTT.

This clonotype was detected ten times or more. The chain recombines TRBV7-9 with TRBJ1-1; unclear D gene. Germline V CDR1 and CDR2: SEHNR, FQNEAQ (reference sequence). The CDR3 runs to 12 residues. V dropped 4 bases and J dropped 10 bases, with 13 bases sitting between them. The CDR3 DNA reads as TGTGCCAGCAGCTCGAGGAGTCGGGTAGCTTTCTTT. This translates into CASSSRSRVAFF.

This chain uses TRBV12-3 or TRBV12-4 with TRBJ2-7, with D maybe TRBD2 (5 bases). Trimming left V 2 bases short and J 6 bases short, with 11 bases between. This CDR3 is 13 amino acids long. CDR3 residues: CASSLRPEVEQYF. CDR3 in DNA: TGTGCCAGCAGTTTAAGGCCGGAGGTCGAGCAGTACTTC.

This clonotype was counted only a few times. The gene calls are TRBV2 and TRBJ2-3; 10 nucleotides match TRBD2. The CDR3 loop spans 15 amino acids. With 6 bases clipped from V and 0 bases from J, the junction kept 3 bases outside the gene matches. Per the germline V gene, CDR1 is SNHLY and CDR2 is FYNNEI. This CDR3 reads CASRGLAASTDTQYF. CDR3 coding DNA: TGTGCCAGCAGAGGACTAGCGGCAAGCACAGATACGCAGTATTTT.

V usage is TRBV7-8 and J usage is TRBJ2-1, with 8 bases that match TRBD1. CDR3 length: 15 amino acids. Per germline, CDR1 SGHVS and CDR2 FQNEAQ. The ends lost 4 bases at V and 3 bases at J; junction bases unmatched: 5. CDR3 sequence: CASSSGTGSYNEQFF. The CDR3 nucleotides read TGTGCCAGCAGCTCCGGGACAGGAAGCTACAATGAGCAGTTCTTC.

The sample holds a few counts of this clonotype. The V gene is TRBV28, the J gene TRBJ2-1; D is possibly TRBD1 (5 bases). The V end lost 10 bases, the J end lost 4 bases, and 14 bases lay between the germline ends. The CDR3 totals 13 residues. Germline assignment: CDR1 MDHEN and CDR2 SYDVKM. CDR3 sequence: CATQQKGYNEQFF. The CDR3 DNA follows: TGTGCCACCCAACAAAAGGGGTACAATGAGCAGTTCTTC.

The chain links TRBV6-5 to TRBJ2-1, with 13 nucleotides matching TRBD2. The CDR3 runs to 16 residues. Germline V CDR1 and CDR2: MNHEY, SVGAGI. The V and J ends lost 6 bases and 7 bases, in that order; junction bases with no gene match: 9. DNA for the CDR3: TGTGCCAGCAGCAAACTAGCGGGAGGGCCGGGAAATGAGCAGTTCTTC. Its protein is CASSKLAGGPGNEQFF.

This clonotype turned up a few times. This chain joins TRBV14 and TRBJ2-1, with a tentative D call TRBD2 (5 bases). Germline V gene lookup returns CDR1 SGHDN and CDR2 FVKESK. The length of the CDR3 is 15 residues. Trimming took 3 bases from V and 6 from J, leaving 15 bases between them. Here the CDR3 reads CASSHGGPFSNEQFF. Written as DNA, the CDR3 is TGTGCCAGCAGCCACGGCGGGCCTTTCTCCAATGAGCAGTTCTTC.

This clonotype has a handful of counts. The rearrangement links TRBV11-2 to TRBJ2-7; D perhaps matches TRBD2 (6 bases). The germline gives CDR1 SGHAT, CDR2 FQNNGV. Trimming took 2 bases from V and 5 from J, leaving 25 bases between them. This CDR3 spans 18 amino acids. CDR3 DNA sequence: TGTGCCAGCAGCTTACGGGTCGGGAAACTAGCCGAGTTGGACGAGCAGTACTTC. It specifies CASSLRVGKLAELDEQYF.

This clonotype was counted only a few times. The chain employs TRBV5-4 and TRBJ2-3, with D maybe TRBD2 (7 bases). CDR1 is SGHNT and CDR2 is YYREEE in the germline V gene (reference sequence). Trimming removed 4 bases from V and 3 bases from J, with 18 bases in between. CDR3 size: 16 residues. This CDR3 reads CASSTIEGGRTDTQYF. The DNA of the CDR3 is TGTGCCAGCAGCACGATAGAGGGGGGGAGAACAGATACGCAGTATTTT.

V gene TRBV4-1 combines with J gene TRBJ1-2, with 7 bases fitting TRBD1. This CDR3 is built from 16 residues. Looked up from germline, CDR1 is MGHRA and CDR2 is YSYEKL. J lost 3 bases, V lost 1 base, and 8 bases had no gene match. The CDR3 DNA reads TGCGCCAGCAGCCAAGTTCCGAGAGGGGGCGACTATGGCTACACCTTC. Translated, it gives CASSQVPRGGDYGYTF.

This clonotype appeared many times. This chain links TRBV12-3 or TRBV12-4 with TRBJ2-7, with TRBD2 as a possible D gene (6 bases). Deletions cut 6 bases from V and 3 bases from J, with 18 bases between. The CDR3 has 15 amino acids. CDR3 in DNA: TGTGCCAGCAGCCTAGAGTCCGGACTAATCTACGAGCAGTACTTC. Translation: CASSLESGLIYEQYF.

This clonotype was detected many times. The V call is TRBV27, the J call TRBJ2-7; 10 nucleotides match TRBD2. J was trimmed by 7 bases and V by 6 bases; bases with no gene match: 12. Per germline, CDR1 MNHEY and CDR2 SMNVEV (reference sequence). CDR3 size: 15 residues. CDR3 residues: CASSLLAGPLKEQYF. The CDR3 region has the DNA TGTGCCAGCAGCCTACTAGCGGGGCCCCTCAAGGAGCAGTACTTC.

This clonotype has more than one count but fewer than ten. The chain links TRBV12-3 or TRBV12-4 to TRBJ2-1; D gene ambiguous. The germline V and J ends were trimmed by 3 bases and 3 bases, with 9 bases remaining between them. This CDR3 spans 14 amino acids. CDR3 nucleotides: TGTGCCAGCAGTTTCTCGGGCTTCTACAATGAGCAGTTCTTC. Its translation: CASSFSGFYNEQFF.

The chain recombines TRBV5-1 with TRBJ2-2; 9 nucleotides align to TRBD1. Germline values: CDR1 SGHRS, CDR2 YFSETQ. The CDR3 is 15 residues long. The ends lost 4 bases at V and 5 bases at J; junction bases unmatched: 6. CDR3 DNA sequence: TGCGCCAGCAGCACGCCCGGGACAGGGACCGGGGAGCTGTTTTTT. It is translated as CASSTPGTGTGELFF.

This clonotype was seen a handful of times. The V call is TRBV28, the J call TRBJ2-3; no definite D call. CDR1 is MDHEN, CDR2 SYDVKM, per germline. The CDR3 length is 13 residues. Trimming took off 7 bases at V and 4 bases at J, with 12 bases between the two ends. The CDR3 DNA reads TGTGCCAGCAAGTACAGACTGCCAGATACGCAGTATTTT. It encodes CASKYRLPDTQYF.

This clonotype was picked up a small number of times. This chain links TRBV10-3 with TRBJ2-5; 14 nucleotides match TRBD2. J lost 2 bases, V lost 6 bases, and 5 bases had no gene match. Germline V gene lookup returns CDR1 ENHRY and CDR2 SYGVKD. CDR3 size: 16 residues. CDR3 nucleotide sequence: TGTGCCATCAGATCCGGGACTAGCGGGGGACAAGAGACCCAGTACTTC. This encodes CAIRSGTSGGQETQYF.

This clonotype has at least ten counts. The CDR3 DNA sequence: TGCGCCAGCAGCCAAATGGGACTAGCGGGAGAGACCCAGTACTTC. Amino acid sequence: CASSQMGLAGETQYF. The chain recombines TRBV4-1 with TRBJ2-5; TRBD2 aligns across 12 bases. J was trimmed by 4 bases and V by 2 bases; bases with no gene match: 2. Germline values: CDR1 MGHRA, CDR2 YSYEKL. The CDR3 contains 15 residues.

In its sample, this clonotype was seen many times. V is TRBV19 and J is TRBJ2-1; tentatively, D is TRBD1 (5 bases). The germline V and J ends were trimmed by 7 bases and 10 bases, with 20 bases remaining between them. This CDR3 spans 14 amino acids. Germline CDR1 and CDR2: LNHDA and SQIVND (reference sequence). CDR3 in amino acids: CASTSIMGSGEQFF. In nucleotides, the CDR3 is TGTGCCAGTACCTCAATTATGGGGTCAGGGGAGCAGTTCTTC.

The chain is built from TRBV11-2 and TRBJ2-7; 8 positions match TRBD2. CDR1 SGHAT and CDR2 FQNNGV come from the germline V gene. The CDR3 totals 17 residues. V trimming: 1 base; J trimming: 3 bases; junction bases outside the gene matches: 11. The chain's CDR3 is CASSLGDWASGRYEQYF. Written as DNA, the CDR3 is TGTGCCAGCAGCTTAGGGGATTGGGCTAGCGGGCGCTACGAGCAGTACTTC.

In its sample, this clonotype was seen a few times. This chain connects TRBV3-1 to TRBJ2-2, with 7 nucleotides matching TRBD1. The trim removed 3 bases at V and 6 bases at J, leaving 7 bases unmatched. The CDR3 totals 15 residues. CDR1 is LGHDT, CDR2 YNNKEL, per germline (reference sequence). CDR3 region: CASSQRQGYSGELFF. The CDR3 coding sequence is TGTGCCAGCAGCCAGAGACAGGGATACTCCGGGGAGCTGTTTTTT.

Ten or more counts support this clonotype. This chain links TRBV12-3 or TRBV12-4 with TRBJ2-7; 8 nucleotides align to TRBD2. The trim removed 8 bases at V and 3 bases at J, leaving 3 bases unmatched. This CDR3 spans 12 amino acids. CDR3 protein: CASGSGSYEQYF. Written as DNA, the CDR3 is TGTGCCAGCGGGAGCGGGAGCTACGAGCAGTACTTC.

This clonotype has ten or more counts. The chain links TRBV3-1 to TRBJ2-5; tentative D call: TRBD1 (6 bases). Germline CDR1 reads LGHDT; CDR2 reads YNNKEL (reference sequence). This CDR3 has 15 residues. Between the trimmed V and J ends, which lost 4 bases and 2 bases, there was a span of 14 bases. CDR3: CASSPRDTGQETQYF. The CDR3 nucleotides are TGTGCCAGCAGCCCGAGAGACACAGGGCAAGAGACCCAGTACTTC.

CDR3 DNA sequence: TGTGCCAGCAGCCTCAGCCGGGGACTAGCCAACGAGCAGTACTTC. It encodes CASSLSRGLANEQYF. This sequence joins TRBV3-1 and TRBJ2-7; 9 nucleotides line up with TRBD2. Germline lookup yields CDR1 LGHDT and CDR2 YNNKEL (reference sequence). Trimming at V came to 4 bases and at J to 5 bases, leaving 9 bases not matched to a gene. The CDR3 consists of 15 residues.

This clonotype showed up just a few times. The V and J genes are TRBV3-1 and TRBJ2-2, with 10 bases aligning to TRBD2. The germline gives CDR1 LGHDT, CDR2 YNNKEL (reference sequence). J lost 5 bases, V lost 4 bases, and 4 bases had no gene match. This CDR3 contains 15 residues. Here the CDR3 reads CASSRGLARTGELFF. The DNA for the CDR3 is TGTGCCAGCAGCCGGGGACTAGCGAGGACCGGGGAGCTGTTTTTT.

This chain joins TRBV7-9 and TRBJ2-7, with D perhaps matching TRBD2 (6 bases). The CDR3 has 16 amino acids. V was trimmed by 5 bases and J by 1 base, leaving 18 bases between them. Germline V gene lookup returns CDR1 SEHNR and CDR2 FQNEAQ (reference sequence). CDR3 DNA sequence: TGTGCCAGCAGCCCCCCGACTAGGCGGGGATCCTACGAGCAGTACTTC. Translated: CASSPPTRRGSYEQYF.

This clonotype was recorded at least ten times. This rearrangement joins TRBV6-2 or TRBV6-3 to TRBJ2-4; D call uncertain. This CDR3 has 12 residues. V was cut by 2 bases and J by 5 bases, with 4 bases left in between. Germline lookup yields CDR1 MNHEY and CDR2 SVGEGT. The CDR3 DNA is TGTGCCAGCAGTTACACCGAAAACATTCAGTACTTC. Residues: CASSYTENIQYF.